This TCR beta chain was obtained from a study of blood T cell repertoires in COVID-19. Study in general: PBMCs, B-cell-depleted T cells, or T cells were the source of the cDNA or gDNA that made up the material.

This CDR3 has 15 residues. From germline, CDR1 is SGHVS and CDR2 FQNEAQ. The V gene lost 5 bases and the J gene lost 2 bases, with 15 bases spanning the gap. This table comes from immunoSEQ multiplex PCR, and its TCRdb copy is limited to in-frame clones, with some not included. The repertoire holds 130,000 to 150,000 clones, with approximately 81% as singletons. This clone has just a few counts. The TCR originated in a human donor in a cohort sampled during active COVID-19. This sequence joins TRBV7-8 and TRBJ1-1; D may be TRBD1 (6 bases). Sequences were obtained from peripheral blood. CDR3 amino acids: CASSPKLGANTEAFF. The CDR3 nucleotides read TGTGCCAGCAGCCCGAAATTGGGGGCTAACACTGAAGCTTTCTTT.